Reported below is one TCR beta chain. The data stem from a study of T-cell memory formation after mild COVID-19. The V and J ends lost 1 base and 6 bases, in that order; junction bases with no gene match: 9. CDR3 length: 17 residues. From germline, CDR1 is SGHVS and CDR2 FNYEAQ. Constant-segment-primed 5'RACE gave TCR alpha and TCR beta cDNA libraries with sample barcodes and UMIs. Each CDR3 protein gets one entry after TCRdb re-called the 5' RACE reads with MiXCR. The sample holds around 300,000 distinct CDR3 sequences, 12% to 15% seen once. The sequence came from a young man who had mild COVID-19 (a few samples of this study predate the infection). Cell type and time point are not known. The chain combines TRBV7-6 with TRBJ2-1; 10 nucleotides match TRBD1. Sequenced material: PBMCs or a T cell subset sorted from them (not recorded which). The CDR3 is CASSLDRTGGNINEQFF. As DNA, the CDR3 is TGTGCCAGCAGCTTAGATAGGACAGGGGGAAATATCAATGAGCAGTTCTTC.